This is a list of T cell receptor beta chains from one sample in a study of CD8+ T cells in alopecia areata. Libraries were prepared by immunoSEQ multiplex PCR; TCRdb keeps only in-frame clonotypes and omits some of them. Here the sample spans 200,000 or so clones, 35% to 45% being singletons. This material consisted of CD4+ T cells sorted from blood, taken at approximately week 30, from a patient treated with tofacitinib. Every receptor here comes from a human donor with alopecia areata. CDR3s include the opening cysteine and the closing phenylalanine or tryptophan. Fields, in order: clone size, V gene, D gene, J gene, CDR3 protein, CDR3 DNA. D genes are given only for firm matches. The size of a clone is reported for some rows only, either as once, few or many, or as a class for expanded clones.

abundance: once
v_gene: TRBV6-1
d_gene: TRBD1
j_gene: TRBJ2-7
CDR3aa: CASSRDRGLDEQYF
CDR3nt: TGTGCCAGCAGTAGGGACAGGGGGTTAGACGAGCAGTACTTC

abundance: -
v_gene: TRBV30
d_gene: -
j_gene: TRBJ2-3
CDR3aa: CAWSRGSGNTDTQYF
CDR3nt: TGTGCCTGGAGCCGAGGTAGCGGAAACACAGATACGCAGTATTTT

abundance: many
v_gene: TRBV7-9
d_gene: TRBD1
j_gene: TRBJ1-2
CDR3aa: CASRGTVNYGYTF
CDR3nt: TGTGCCAGCAGGGGGACAGTGAACTATGGCTACACCTTC

abundance: -
v_gene: TRBV18
d_gene: TRBD2
j_gene: TRBJ2-1
CDR3aa: CASSPPNGRLYNEQFF
CDR3nt: TGTGCCAGCTCACCACCGAACGGGAGGCTCTACAATGAGCAGTTCTTC

abundance: -
v_gene: TRBV14
d_gene: -
j_gene: TRBJ2-1
CDR3aa: CASSQYASQKSYNEQFF
CDR3nt: TGTGCCAGCAGCCAATATGCTAGCCAGAAGAGTTACAATGAGCAGTTCTTC

abundance: -
v_gene: TRBV4-2
d_gene: -
j_gene: TRBJ1-4
CDR3aa: CASSQRGGGTNEKLFF
CDR3nt: TGTGCCAGCAGCCAACGGGGGGGAGGAACTAATGAAAAACTGTTTTTT

abundance: few
v_gene: TRBV11-1
d_gene: -
j_gene: TRBJ1-2
CDR3aa: CASKGPGYGYTF
CDR3nt: TGTGCCAGCAAGGGGCCGGGCTATGGCTACACCTTC

abundance: few
v_gene: TRBV30
d_gene: -
j_gene: TRBJ1-5
CDR3aa: CAWSKGANQPQHF
CDR3nt: TGTGCCTGGAGTAAAGGGGCCAATCAGCCCCAGCATTTT

abundance: -
v_gene: TRBV19
d_gene: -
j_gene: TRBJ2-6
CDR3aa: CASSILSSGANVLTF
CDR3nt: TGTGCCAGTAGTATCCTTAGCTCTGGGGCCAACGTCCTGACTTTC

abundance: -
v_gene: TRBV6-5
d_gene: TRBD1
j_gene: TRBJ2-7
CDR3aa: CASSATGTGSGKYF
CDR3nt: TGTGCCAGCAGTGCGACCGGGACAGGGTCCGGAAAGTACTTC

abundance: -
v_gene: TRBV5-1
d_gene: -
j_gene: TRBJ2-7
CDR3aa: CASSLAGGGWYEQYF
CDR3nt: TGCGCCAGCAGCTTGGCGGGCGGGGGCTGGTACGAGCAGTACTTC